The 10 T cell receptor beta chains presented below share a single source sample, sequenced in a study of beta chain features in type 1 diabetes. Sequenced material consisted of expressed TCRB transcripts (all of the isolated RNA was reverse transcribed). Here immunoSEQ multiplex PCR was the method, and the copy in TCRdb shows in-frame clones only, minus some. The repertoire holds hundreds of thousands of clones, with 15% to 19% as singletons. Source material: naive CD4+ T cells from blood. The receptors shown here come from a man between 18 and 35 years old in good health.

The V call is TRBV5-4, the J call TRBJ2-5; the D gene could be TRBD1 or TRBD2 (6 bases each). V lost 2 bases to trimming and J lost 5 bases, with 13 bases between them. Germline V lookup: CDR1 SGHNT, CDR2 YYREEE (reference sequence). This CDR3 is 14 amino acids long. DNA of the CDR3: TGTGCCAGCAGCTTAGGGGGGAATGAGGAGACCCAGTACTTC. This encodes CASSLGGNEETQYF.

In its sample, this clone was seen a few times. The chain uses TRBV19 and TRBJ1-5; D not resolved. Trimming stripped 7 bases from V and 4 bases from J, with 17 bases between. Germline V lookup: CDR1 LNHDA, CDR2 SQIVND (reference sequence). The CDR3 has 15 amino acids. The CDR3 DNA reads TGTGCCAGTAATCCCTCCTGGGTTGGGAATCAGCCCCAGCATTTT. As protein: CASNPSWVGNQPQHF.

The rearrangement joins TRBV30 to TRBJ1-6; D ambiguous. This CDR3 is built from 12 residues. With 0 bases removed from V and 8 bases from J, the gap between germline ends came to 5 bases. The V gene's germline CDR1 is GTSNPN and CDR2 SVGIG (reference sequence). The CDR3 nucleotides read TGTGCCTGGAGTGTACGTCATTCACCCCTCCACTTT. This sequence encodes CAWSVRHSPLHF.

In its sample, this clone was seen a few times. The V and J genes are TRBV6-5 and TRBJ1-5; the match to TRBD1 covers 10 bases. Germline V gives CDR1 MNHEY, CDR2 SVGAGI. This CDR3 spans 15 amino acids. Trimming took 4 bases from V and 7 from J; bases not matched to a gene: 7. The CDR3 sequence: CASSSTGTGAQPQHF. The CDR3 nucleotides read TGTGCCAGCAGTTCCACCGGGACAGGGGCCCAGCCCCAGCATTTT.

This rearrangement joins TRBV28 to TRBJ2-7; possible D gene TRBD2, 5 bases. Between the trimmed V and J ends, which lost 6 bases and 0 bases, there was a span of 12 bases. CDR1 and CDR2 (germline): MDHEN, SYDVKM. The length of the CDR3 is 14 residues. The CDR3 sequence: CASRPPGYSYEQYF. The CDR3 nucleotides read TGTGCCAGCAGACCGCCGGGGTACTCCTACGAGCAGTACTTC. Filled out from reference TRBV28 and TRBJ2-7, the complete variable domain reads DVKVTQSSRYLVKRTGEKVFLECVQDMDHENMFWYRQDPGLGLRLIYFSYDVKMKEKGDIPEGYSVSREKKERFSLILESASTNQTSMYLCASRPPGYSYEQYFGPGTRLTVT.

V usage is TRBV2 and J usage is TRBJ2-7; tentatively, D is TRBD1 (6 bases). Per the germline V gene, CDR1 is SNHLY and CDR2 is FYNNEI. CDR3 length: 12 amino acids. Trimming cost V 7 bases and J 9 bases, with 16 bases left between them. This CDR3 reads CASKKMDSWQYF. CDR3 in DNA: TGTGCCAGCAAAAAAATGGACAGTTGGCAGTACTTC.

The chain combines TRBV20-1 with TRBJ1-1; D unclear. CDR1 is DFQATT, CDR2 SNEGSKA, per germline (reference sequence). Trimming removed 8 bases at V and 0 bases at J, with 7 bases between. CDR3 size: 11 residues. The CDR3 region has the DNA TGCAGTAGGTACGTGAACACTGAAGCTTTCTTT. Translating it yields CSRYVNTEAFF.

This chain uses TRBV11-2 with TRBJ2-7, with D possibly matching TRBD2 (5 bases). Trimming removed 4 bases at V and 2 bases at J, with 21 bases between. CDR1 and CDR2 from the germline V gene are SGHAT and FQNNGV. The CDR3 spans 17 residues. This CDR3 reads CASSYDKGWTGTYEQYF. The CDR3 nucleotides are TGTGCCAGCAGCTATGATAAAGGATGGACGGGAACCTACGAGCAGTACTTC. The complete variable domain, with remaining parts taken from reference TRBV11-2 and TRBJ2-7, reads EAGVAQSPRYKIIEKRQSVAFWCNPISGHATLYWYQQILGQGPKLLIQFQNNGVVDDSQLPKDRFSAERLKGVDSTLKIQPAKLEDSAVYLCASSYDKGWTGTYEQYFGPGTRLTVT.

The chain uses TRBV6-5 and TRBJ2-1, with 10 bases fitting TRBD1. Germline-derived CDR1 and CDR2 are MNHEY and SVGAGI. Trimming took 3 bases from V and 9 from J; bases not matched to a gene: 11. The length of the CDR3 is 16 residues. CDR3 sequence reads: CASSYPPQTGGTEQFF. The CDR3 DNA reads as TGTGCCAGCAGTTATCCCCCTCAGACAGGGGGCACTGAGCAGTTCTTC.

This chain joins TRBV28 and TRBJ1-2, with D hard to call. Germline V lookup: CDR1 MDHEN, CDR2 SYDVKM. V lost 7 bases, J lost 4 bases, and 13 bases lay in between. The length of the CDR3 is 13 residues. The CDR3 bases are TGTGCCAGCACCTCCCGTATCCCCTATGGCTACACCTTC. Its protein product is CASTSRIPYGYTF.